Presented here are 3 T cell receptor beta chains from one specimen sequenced in a study of brain T cells in children with intractable seizures. Time point denoted: blood from clinic visit 5 months post-surgery; TSC patient then seizure free. Libraries were prepared by immunoSEQ multiplex PCR; TCRdb keeps only in-frame clonotypes and omits some of them. Counted here are hundreds of thousands of clones, nearly 95% occurring once; the ten biggest clones make up about 5.8%. The sample here was peripheral blood, taken more than 4 months after surgery. These receptors were obtained from a boy younger than two with tuberous sclerosis and intractable seizures.

This sequence joins TRBV21-1 and TRBJ2-3; no check of the table's D call, TRBD2, against the DNA was made. TRBV21-1 is a pseudogene segment. There are 17 residues in the CDR3. The CDR3 bases are TGTGCCAGCAGCAAATTTCCTAGCGGGAGGTTAGGAGATACGCAGTATTTT. It translates to CASSKFPSGRLGDTQYF.

The rearrangement uses TRBV30 and TRBJ2-1, with D tentatively TRBD1 or TRBD2 (5 bases each). The V end lost 0 bases, the J end lost 4 bases, and 13 bases lay between the germline ends. The germline CDR1 and CDR2 sequences are GTSNPN and SVGIG (reference sequence). The CDR3 runs 15 residues. The CDR3 DNA follows: TGTGCCTGGAGTGTAGGGACGAAGTTATACAATGAGCAGTTCTTC. Residues: CAWSVGTKLYNEQFF.

The rearrangement links TRBV7-9 to TRBJ2-1; TRBD1 matches 8 bases. Germline assignment: CDR1 SEHNR and CDR2 FQNEAQ (reference sequence). This CDR3 has 15 residues. The ends lost 3 bases at V and 9 bases at J; junction bases unmatched: 10. CDR3 region: CASSLRVDRDPEQFF. DNA for the CDR3: TGTGCCAGCAGCTTGCGAGTGGACAGGGATCCTGAGCAGTTCTTC.